The source of this TCR beta chain is a study of T cell repertoires in cytomegalovirus infection (dated by TCRdb to about 2019). For context, the study as a whole: Peptide stimulations targeted recently identified HLA-C-restricted CMV epitopes, whose presentation resists viral immunomodulation, together with well-studied HLA-B-restricted epitopes. Donor HLA type was relevant to the analysis, as public TCR beta signatures indicated carriage of CMV infection together with the matching HLA type. Overall results and qualifications from the work: Cumulative frequency of public TCR beta family members discriminated carriers of CMV infection plus the relevant HLA type in this cohort and an independent approximately 350-donor cohort. In the ex vivo response, HLA-C-restricted CMV-specific TCR beta clonotypes were dominant, and in two of eight donors the single most frequent clonotype came from this HLA-C-restricted group.

Turning to this clonotype: Its specific antigen is unknown. Base qualities were left out, and no much larger clone turns up one base away.

From cysteine to phenylalanine, the CDR3 is 16 amino acids long. The kept DNA is CDR3 alone, 48 bases in frame from the first base. The germline V gene (reference sequence) yields MNHEY for CDR1 and SMNVEV for CDR2. The V end loses 2 bases and the J end loses 2 bases, and a stretch of 13 bases separates them. Per the publication, the treatment or condition label means: in vitro stimulation with specific CMV peptide epitopes to enrich CMV-specific T cells. TCRdb records Illumina HiSeq 1500 as the sequencer. The raw public reads went through TCRdb reprocessing: fastp at Q25, MiXCR clone calling, in-frame beta chains kept. Entries that share a CDR3 protein sequence are merged under the most common genes and DNA. For this sample there are about 700,000 distinct CDR3 sequences; around 35% appear just once. Jointly, the top ten make up about 20% of the sample.

The chain couples TRBV27 to TRBJ2-4; the D gene is unclear. The sequencing used cultured PBMCs, collected from culture after CMV antigen stimulation. The sequence derives from a human donor in good health (CMV status not recorded). Some clones in this sample may be carry-over from other donors' samples. The DNA sequence follows: TGTGCCAGCAGTTTAAAAGGGTTGGGAACCAAAAACATTCAGTACTTC. It codes for CASSLKGLGTKNIQYF.